The TCR beta chain under discussion was sequenced for a study of blood T cells in healthy people across ages. A sample-barcoded 5' primer and a J-beta primer mix were used in a second PCR of roughly 7 to 11 cycles. TCRdb processed the 5' RACE reads anew with MiXCR; each CDR3 protein has one entry. In the table there are over a million distinct CDR3 sequences, 40% to 50% of which are singletons. The CDR3 extends over 17 amino acids. Per germline, CDR1 MNHEY and CDR2 SVGAGI. Trimming shortened V by 0 bases and J by 4 bases, and 17 bases separated the two germline ends. A few counts support this clonotype.

Sequencing was done on a sample of blood. The source is a woman in her late teens or twenties in good health. The chain carries TRBV6-5 and TRBJ2-3; D perhaps matches TRBD1 (6 bases). Written as DNA, the CDR3 is TGTGCCAGCAGTTACTCACAGGGATATGGGGGCGCAGATACGCAGTATTTT. It specifies CASSYSQGYGGADTQYF.